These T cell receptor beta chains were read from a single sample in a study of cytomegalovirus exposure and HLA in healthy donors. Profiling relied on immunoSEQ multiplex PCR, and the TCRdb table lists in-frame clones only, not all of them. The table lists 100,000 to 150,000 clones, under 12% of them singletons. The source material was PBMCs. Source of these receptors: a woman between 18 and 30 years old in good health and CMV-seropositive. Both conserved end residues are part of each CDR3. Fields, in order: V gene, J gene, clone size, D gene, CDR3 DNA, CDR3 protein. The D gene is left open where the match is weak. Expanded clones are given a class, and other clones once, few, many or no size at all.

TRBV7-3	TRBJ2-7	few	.	TGTGCCAGCAGCTTACAGGCCTCCTACGAGCAGTACTTC	CASSLQASYEQYF
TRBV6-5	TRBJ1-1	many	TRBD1	TGTGCCAGCAGACCAGGGGGGATGAACACTGAAGCTTTCTTT	CASRPGGMNTEAFF
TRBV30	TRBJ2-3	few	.	TGTGCCTGGAGTGTAGGGGCAGATACGCAGTATTTT	CAWSVGADTQYF
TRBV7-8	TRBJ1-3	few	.	TGTGCCAGCAGCTCTACACAGGGTTGGTCTGGAAACACCATATATTTT	CASSSTQGWSGNTIYF
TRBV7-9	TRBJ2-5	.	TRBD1	TGTGCCAGTTCCAGGGGGACCCTCTACCAAGAGACCCAGTACTTC	CASSRGTLYQETQYF
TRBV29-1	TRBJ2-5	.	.	TGCAGCGTTGCGGGGACTTCATCCGGCCTACAAGAGACCCAGTACTTC	CSVAGTSSGLQETQYF
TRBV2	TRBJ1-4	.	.	TGTGCCAGCAGCGATGAAAAACTGTTTTTT	CASSDEKLFF
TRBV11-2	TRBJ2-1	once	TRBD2	TGTGCCAGCAGCTTAGCGCTTCTAGCGGGAGGGTCAAATGAGCAGTTCTTC	CASSLALLAGGSNEQFF
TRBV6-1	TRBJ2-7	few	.	TGTGCCAGCACCCTGGGGGCGACCGAGCAGTACTTC	CASTLGATEQYF
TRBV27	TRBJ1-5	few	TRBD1	TGTGCCAGCAGTTCCCTGGGACAGTCCAATCAGCCCCAGCATTTT	CASSSLGQSNQPQHF
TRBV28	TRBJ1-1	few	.	TGTGCCAGCAGTCCGGAATGGGACACCTCATACACTGAAGCTTTCTTT	CASSPEWDTSYTEAFF
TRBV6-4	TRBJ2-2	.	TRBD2	TGTGCCAGCAGCCGCGACGCGGGGGGTACCGGGGAGCTGTTTTTT	CASSRDAGGTGELFF
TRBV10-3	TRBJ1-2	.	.	TGTGCCATCAGTGGAGGACAGAAGAACTATGGCTACACCTTC	CAISGGQKNYGYTF
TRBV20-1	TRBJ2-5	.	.	TGCAGTGCTTTGGAGGTCCCCTCCCAGTACTTC	CSALEVPSQYF
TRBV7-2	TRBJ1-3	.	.	TGTGCCAGCAGCCCACAAGTGTTCTCCGGAAACACCATATATTTT	CASSPQVFSGNTIYF
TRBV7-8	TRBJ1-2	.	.	TGTGCCAGCAGCTCCGCTACTTTCTATGGCTACACCTTC	CASSSATFYGYTF
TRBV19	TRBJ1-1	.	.	TGTGCCAGCGCCCCGCGACTAGACAACACTGAAGCTTTCTTT	CASAPRLDNTEAFF
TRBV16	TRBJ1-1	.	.	TGTGCCAGCAGCCCGGGGGGGCAGGCCTCTTTCTTT	CASSPGGQASFF
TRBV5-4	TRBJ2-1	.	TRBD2	TGTGCCACTCGACTAGCGGGCTACAATGAGCAGTTCTTC	CATRLAGYNEQFF
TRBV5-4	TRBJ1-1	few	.	TGTGCCAGCAGCTTGTACGGTCCCACTGAAGCTTTCTTT	CASSLYGPTEAFF
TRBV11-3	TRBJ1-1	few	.	TGTGCCAGCAGTTCTACCGAGCAGGGATTTACGAACACTGAAGCTTTCTTT	CASSSTEQGFTNTEAFF
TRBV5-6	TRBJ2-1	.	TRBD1	TGTGCCAGCAGCTTGATTGGACAGGGATACAATGAGCAGTTCTTC	CASSLIGQGYNEQFF
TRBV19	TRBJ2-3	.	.	TGTGCCAGTAGTAGGGCGGGACCACAAGCCTTCACAGATACGCAGTATTTT	CASSRAGPQAFTDTQYF
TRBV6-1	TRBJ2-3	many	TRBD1	TGTGCCAGCAGTGAATACAGGGGCAGCACAGATACGCAGTATTTT	CASSEYRGSTDTQYF
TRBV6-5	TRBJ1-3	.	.	TGTGCCAGCTCAGGAGACAGCTCTGGAAACACCATATATTTT	CASSGDSSGNTIYF
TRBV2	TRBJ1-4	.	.	TGTGCCAGCATGGGGGGGATAAATGAAAAACTGTTTTTT	CASMGGINEKLFF
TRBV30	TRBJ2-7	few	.	TGTGCCTGGAGTCCCCGTCTAACGTACTCCTACGAGCAGTACTTC	CAWSPRLTYSYEQYF
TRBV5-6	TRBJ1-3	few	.	TGTGCCAGCAGCTTGGGGGGGGCTGGAAACACCATATATTTT	CASSLGGAGNTIYF
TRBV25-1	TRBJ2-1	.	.	TGTGCCAGCAGTGAAATTGATCCCACCCTATACAATGAGCAGTTCTTC	CASSEIDPTLYNEQFF
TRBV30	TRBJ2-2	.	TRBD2	TGTGCCGGTAGCTCGGGACTAGCGGGAGAAAGGGGGGAGCTGTTTTTT	CAGSSGLAGERGELFF
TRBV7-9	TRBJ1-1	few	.	TGTGCCAGCACCTCAGGGGTGAGGGGCCCTGAAGCTTTCTTT	CASTSGVRGPEAFF
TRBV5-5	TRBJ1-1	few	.	TGTGCCAGCAGTCGGGAGGCTGAAGCTTTCTTT	CASSREAEAFF